This TCR beta chain was found in a study of shared clonotypes between healthy human individuals. Study-level points and caveats: In having few donors, the study represented limited genetic and exposure-history diversity.

Points on this clone: Its matching antigen is unknown.

The table came from immunoSEQ multiplex PCR; TCRdb's copy has only in-frame clones and leaves some out. The table has millions of clones, around nine tenths seen once. The sequence derives from a man younger than 30 in good health. Sample: naive CD4+ T cells sorted from blood. Sample subset: CD45RA+ positively selected.

In nucleotides, the CDR3 is TGTGCCAGCTCACCCCCGGGACTAGACTCCTACGAGCAGTACTTC. Translated: CASSPPGLDSYEQYF. This chain uses TRBV18 with TRBJ2-7, with 8 positions matching TRBD2. Per germline, CDR1 KGHSH and CDR2 LQKENI. This CDR3 is 15 amino acids long. V lost 3 bases and J lost 0; bases outside the gene matches: 4.